A selection of T cell receptor beta chains follows, all from one sample in a study of breast tumors, draining lymph nodes, adjacent tissues. TCRdb analysed the multiplex PCR reads with MiXCR anew, one entry per CDR3 protein. The sample consists of approximately 200,000 distinct CDR3 sequences, around a third of them appearing once. What was sequenced was axillary lymph node tissue. The receptors were gathered from a female donor with breast cancer. Some clones in this sample may be carry-over from other donors' samples. The CDR3 runs from the conserved cysteine through the conserved F or W. A D gene is named only where the DNA matches it firmly. Clone size is stated in some rows and not others, as once, few, many or a class when expanded.

TRBD1	NA	TRBV9	TRBJ2-3	TGTGCCAGCAGCGCCGGCAGGGGACAGGGTGCAGATACGCAGTATTTT	CASSAGRGQGADTQYF
NA	many	TRBV7-8	TRBJ1-6	TGTGCCAGCAGCTTACCCCCCCCCTCACCCCTCCACTTT	CASSLPPPSPLHF
TRBD1	many	TRBV10-3	TRBJ2-1	TGTGCCATCAGCGGGACAGCGGAGGCCAATGAGCAGTTCTTC	CAISGTAEANEQFF
NA	many	TRBV9	TRBJ1-3	TGTGCCAGCAGCGGATCAAACGGACAGTCGCCTGGAAACACCATATATTTT	CASSGSNGQSPGNTIYF
NA	many	TRBV15	TRBJ2-5	TGTGCCACCAGCAGAGGGGGGGCGGCCCGGGAGACCCAGTACTTC	CATSRGGAARETQYF
TRBD1	many	TRBV5-4	TRBJ2-7	TGTGCCAGCAGCTTGGCGGGACAGGGAAGCGAGCAGTACTTC	CASSLAGQGSEQYF
NA	NA	TRBV7-2	TRBJ1-1	TGTGCCAGCAGTGGGCAGCCGAACACTGAAGCTTTCTTT	CASSGQPNTEAFF
NA	once	TRBV2	TRBJ1-6	TGTGCCAGCAGTGGAAAGGGAGGATCACCCCTCCACTTT	CASSGKGGSPLHF
NA	many	TRBV29-1	TRBJ2-3	TGCAGCTCGGACGCTCCGGGTAATACGCAGTATTTT	CSSDAPGNTQYF
TRBD2	many	TRBV20-1	TRBJ2-1	TGCAGTGCTAGAGACCCGACTAGCGGAGGGGATGAGCAGTTCTTC	CSARDPTSGGDEQFF
NA	many	TRBV30	TRBJ1-2	TGTGCCTGGAGGGAAGCAGGGGTTCGAAACTATGGCTACACCTTC	CAWREAGVRNYGYTF
NA	many	TRBV7-2	TRBJ2-5	TGTGCCAGCAGCTTAGCGGGCAGGGTGGAGACCCAGTACTTC	CASSLAGRVETQYF
NA	many	TRBV20-1	TRBJ1-5	TGCAGTGCTTACCGGGACATAAATCAGCCCCAGCATTTT	CSAYRDINQPQHF
TRBD2	NA	TRBV2	TRBJ2-3	TGTGTCAGCAGTGAAGCGAAGGATAGCGGGGGGGCCACAGATACGCACTATTTT	CVSSEAKDSGGATDTHYF
TRBD1	NA	TRBV7-9	TRBJ1-6	TGTGTCAGCAGGGGACAGGTCGATAGTTCACCCCTCCACTTT	CVSRGQVDSSPLHF
NA	many	TRBV29-1	TRBJ2-5	TGCAGCGTTGAAAAGACAGCCCAAGAGACCCAGTACTTC	CSVEKTAQETQYF
NA	many	TRBV4-2	TRBJ2-7	TGTGCCAGCAGCCCTTTTACCGGGGGCACCTACGAGCAGTACTTC	CASSPFTGGTYEQYF
TRBD2	many	TRBV20-1	TRBJ2-7	TGCAGTGCCCCCGGGACTAGCGGGAGTCACTACGAGCAGTACTTC	CSAPGTSGSHYEQYF
NA	many	TRBV5-8	TRBJ2-7	TGTGCCAGCAGCCCTCGGAGGGGGGCCTACGAGCAGTACTTC	CASSPRRGAYEQYF
NA	NA	TRBV18	TRBJ2-1	TGTGCCAGCTCCCTTGGGCTAGCCGAGCAGTTCTTC	CASSLGLAEQFF
NA	many	TRBV3-1	TRBJ2-3	TGTGCCAGCAGCCAAGATCTCCCCTGGGATACGCAGTATTTT	CASSQDLPWDTQYF
TRBD1	many	TRBV20-1	TRBJ1-2	TGCAGTGCTCACAAGACAGGGTTTGGGGATGGCTACACCTTC	CSAHKTGFGDGYTF
NA	many	TRBV20-1	TRBJ2-3	TGCAGTGCTAGGGGGATTAGCACAGATACGCAGTATTTT	CSARGISTDTQYF
NA	many	TRBV6-1	TRBJ2-3	TGTGCCAGCAGTGAAGGCGGCTCTGGCACAGATACGCAGTATTTT	CASSEGGSGTDTQYF
TRBD2	many	TRBV2	TRBJ2-2	TGTGCCAGCAGTGAAGTCTTAGCGGGAGCGGGGGTCACCGGGGAGCTGTTTTTT	CASSEVLAGAGVTGELFF
NA	NA	TRBV7-2	TRBJ2-6	TGTGCCTGCAGCTCCGGGACCGTCTTCTCTGGGGCCAACGTCCTGACTTTC	CACSSGTVFSGANVLTF
NA	many	TRBV5-1	TRBJ1-5	TGCGCCAGCAGCTTGAAGGGGATAGGAAATCAGCCCCAGCATTTT	CASSLKGIGNQPQHF
TRBD2	many	TRBV19	TRBJ2-3	TGTGCCAGTTCAAAGCGGGGGGAAGATACGCAGTATTTT	CASSKRGEDTQYF
TRBD1	once	TRBV7-9	TRBJ1-4	TGTGCCAGCAGCTTAGTCGGACGGACAGGGGTTGAAAAACTGTTTTTT	CASSLVGRTGVEKLFF
NA	NA	TRBV7-2	TRBJ1-1	TGTGCCAGCAGCCCCAAACTTGGCGCGGGGAGCACTGAAGCTTTCTTT	CASSPKLGAGSTEAFF
TRBD2	many	TRBV11-2	TRBJ2-3	TGTGCCAGCAGCTTAGATTGGCTAGCGGGGGCGCAGTATTTT	CASSLDWLAGAQYF